This TCR beta chain was captured by sequencing in a study of regulatory T cells. Points from the study as a whole: In CD3G-deficient patients, conventional CD4+ T cells were enriched for hydrophobic CDR3 residues at positions 6 and 7.

The germline V gene encodes CDR1 MNHNS and CDR2 SASEGT. After removal of 4 bases from V and 6 bases from J, the junction contained 16 bases not matched to a gene. The CDR3 is 18 residues long. In regard to this clone: Its specificity is not known.

Primers: 52 TRBV forward and 13 TRBJ reverse. Here immunoSEQ multiplex PCR was the method, and the copy in TCRdb shows in-frame clones only, minus some. The sample holds around 32,000 clones, 80% to 95% seen once. Patients aged 2 to 39 years had fewer naive T cells. Regulatory (CD25-high CD127-low) and conventional (CD25-low CD127-high) CD4+ T cells were sorted separately. The V and J genes are TRBV6-1 and TRBJ1-1, with 11 positions matching TRBD1. The origin of this receptor is a person under 35 with CD3G deficiency. Sample: conventional CD4+ T cells sorted from blood. The CDR3: CASSVRGQGAFGSAEAFF. CDR3 coding DNA: TGTGCCAGCAGTGTCAGAGGACAGGGGGCTTTCGGTTCCGCTGAAGCTTTCTTT.